The rows below give T cell receptor beta chains drawn from one sample of a study of T cells in Graves' hyperthyroidism and ophthalmopathy. TCRdb re-analysed the multiplex PCR reads in MiXCR, keeping a single row per CDR3 protein. The sample has about 180,000 distinct CDR3 sequences, about 17% seen once; the top ten hold under 35%. Sample: blood. All receptors derive from a woman in her fifties or sixties with Graves' hyperthyroidism. Each CDR3 is given with its conserved first and last residue. Each record gives: J gene, V gene, clone size, D gene, CDR3 DNA, CDR3 protein. D genes are given only for firm matches. Clone size is not always given. Where it is, it says once, few, many or a class for expanded clones.

TRBJ2-7	TRBV28	many	.	TGTGCCAGCAGCCCTGTCGTCGGCTGGGGATCGTACGAGCAGTACTTC	CASSPVVGWGSYEQYF
TRBJ1-1	TRBV6-1	many	TRBD1	TGTGCCAGCAAACCACAGGGGATTGGTACTGAAGCTTTCTTT	CASKPQGIGTEAFF
TRBJ1-5	TRBV6-1	many	.	TGTGCCAGCAGTGAGCAGGGAAGCAATCAGCCCCAGCATTTT	CASSEQGSNQPQHF
TRBJ2-7	TRBV6-1	.	.	TGTGCCAGCAGTGGGTTGACAGCACAAAGCTCCTACGAGCAGTACTTC	CASSGLTAQSSYEQYF
TRBJ1-5	TRBV2	many	.	TGTGCCAGCAGTTACAATCAGCCCCAGCATTTT	CASSYNQPQHF
TRBJ2-7	TRBV4-1	.	.	TGCGCCAGCAGCCAAGACCAGTTAGGCTCTAAGCAGTACTTC	CASSQDQLGSKQYF
TRBJ2-1	TRBV5-1	few	TRBD1	TGCGCCAGCAGCTCACAAGGGGGCGGTGTTTACAATGAGCAGTTCTTC	CASSSQGGGVYNEQFF
TRBJ2-7	TRBV6-2/TRBV6-3	once	TRBD1	TGTGCCAGCTCTTCGCTTAGGGACAGGGTGGGAGAGCAGTACTTC	CASSSLRDRVGEQYF
TRBJ1-2	TRBV27	.	.	TGTGCCAGCTTTCCCGGGACGGCCGAAGGTGGCTACACCTTC	CASFPGTAEGGYTF
TRBJ2-3	TRBV6-1	many	TRBD1	TGTGCCAGCAGACCCTTTACAGGGGGCACGCAGTATTTT	CASRPFTGGTQYF
TRBJ2-5	TRBV28	many	.	TGTGCCAGCAGTTTGATAGGATACTCGTACCAAGAGACCCAGTACTTC	CASSLIGYSYQETQYF
TRBJ2-7	TRBV7-2	few	TRBD1	TGTGCCAGCAGCTTATGGGACAGCTCCTACGAGCAGTACTTC	CASSLWDSSYEQYF
TRBJ2-2	TRBV19	many	.	TGTGCCAGTAGTCTAGCCGCTTCGAACACCGGGGAGCTGTTTTTT	CASSLAASNTGELFF
TRBJ1-1	TRBV12-3/TRBV12-4	.	.	TGTGCCAGCAGTTTAGAGGAGGGACTGAACACTGAAGCTTTCTTT	CASSLEEGLNTEAFF
TRBJ2-6	TRBV7-9	.	.	TGTGCCAGCAGCGGAACAGGGTTCGGGGCCAACGTCCTGACTTTC	CASSGTGFGANVLTF
TRBJ1-1	TRBV27	.	.	TGTGCCAGCAGTTTCCAGGGCCCGAGCACTGAAGCTTTCTTT	CASSFQGPSTEAFF
TRBJ1-6	TRBV5-1	many	.	TGCGCCAGCAGCTTGGGTTTGAGAAGCAGGAATTCACCCCTCCACTTT	CASSLGLRSRNSPLHF
TRBJ1-5	TRBV28	.	.	TGTGCCAGCAGCCCCTCGGGTCAGCCCCAGCATTTT	CASSPSGQPQHF
TRBJ2-3	TRBV14	.	.	TGTGCCAGCAGCCACTTTGGGGGCAGCCAGGAGTATTTT	CASSHFGGSQEYF
TRBJ2-7	TRBV5-6	many	TRBD2	TGTGCCAGCAGCTTAAGCGGGGGGGATCTCGAGCAGTACTTC	CASSLSGGDLEQYF
TRBJ1-4	TRBV6-1	many	.	TGTGCCAGCAGTTCCTGGGTCTCGGGGGTGGAAAAACTGTTTTTT	CASSSWVSGVEKLFF
TRBJ2-1	TRBV4-2	few	.	TGTGCCAGCAGCCAAGATCTTAAAGCTAATACGGGCGTAGATGAGCAGTTCTTC	CASSQDLKANTGVDEQFF
TRBJ2-5	TRBV7-2	once	.	TGTGCCAGCAGCCTGTCACCGGGGCCTCAACAGTACTTC	CASSLSPGPQQYF
TRBJ1-5	TRBV20-1	few	.	TGCAGTGCTCCTTGGTCTGAGGGCAATCAACCCCAGCATTTT	CSAPWSEGNQPQHF
TRBJ2-1	TRBV7-2	.	TRBD2	TGTGCCAGCAGCTTGGATACTGCTACCGGGACTAGCGGGAGATTGTTCTTC	CASSLDTATGTSGRLFF
TRBJ2-5	TRBV12-3/TRBV12-4	.	TRBD2	TGTGCCAGCAGTTTAGGGTGGATGGCTAGCGGGGGGGTGACTGAGACCCAGTACTTC	CASSLGWMASGGVTETQYF
TRBJ2-5	TRBV7-9	many	.	TGTGCCAGCAGCTTAGAATTCGACAGCGAGGAGACCCAGTACTTC	CASSLEFDSEETQYF
TRBJ2-7	TRBV27	many	TRBD1	TGTGCCAGCAGTCCCGGGACAGGAATCTACGAGCAGTACTTC	CASSPGTGIYEQYF
TRBJ1-1	TRBV18	many	.	TGTGCCAGCTCAGGAGGACAGAACACTGAAGCTTTCTTT	CASSGGQNTEAFF
TRBJ1-5	TRBV27	many	.	TGTGCCAGCAGTTTATTCTGGAGCAATCAGCCCCAGCATTTT	CASSLFWSNQPQHF
TRBJ1-1	TRBV5-1	many	.	TGTGCCAGCAGCTTAGAGGGCACTGAAGCTTTCTTT	CASSLEGTEAFF
TRBJ1-2	TRBV2	many	.	TGTGCCAGCAGTGAAGGGAACCGGGGCTACACCTTC	CASSEGNRGYTF
TRBJ2-1	TRBV2	.	.	TGTGCCAGGGACGGAAATGAGCAGTTCTTC	CARDGNEQFF
TRBJ2-5	TRBV3-1	.	.	TGTGCCAGCAGGAGGGGACACCAAGAGACCCAGTACTTC	CASRRGHQETQYF
TRBJ2-5	TRBV19	many	TRBD2	TGTGCCAGTAGTATCCTCCCTAGCGGGGGGGACGAGACCCAGTACTTC	CASSILPSGGDETQYF
TRBJ2-3	TRBV27	many	.	TGTGCCAGCAGACAGGAAAGTAGCACAGATACGCAGTATTTT	CASRQESSTDTQYF
TRBJ1-3	TRBV7-9	many	.	TGTGCCAGCAGCTTAGTTCCCAGGACTGGAAACACCATATATTTT	CASSLVPRTGNTIYF
TRBJ2-3	TRBV3-1	many	.	TGTGCCAGCAGCCAAGAAGGGGCTGGGGGAAGGCAGTATTTT	CASSQEGAGGRQYF
TRBJ1-2	TRBV7-2	many	TRBD1	TGTGCCAGCAGCTTTTACCACACAGGGGGCATTGGCTACACCTTC	CASSFYHTGGIGYTF
TRBJ2-7	TRBV6-1	many	TRBD1	TGTGCCAGCAGTCGATTTGGGACAGGGGGGTACGAGCAGTACTTC	CASSRFGTGGYEQYF
TRBJ2-2	TRBV14	.	.	TGTGCCAGCAGCCAAGATTGGCTGGCCGGGGAGCTGTTTTTT	CASSQDWLAGELFF
TRBJ2-1	TRBV27	many	.	TGTGCCAGCAGTTTAAATAAGGCTGGATACAATGAGCAGTTCTTC	CASSLNKAGYNEQFF
TRBJ1-1	TRBV28	many	TRBD1	TGTGCCAGCAGTTTATGGACAGGGGTCTTGAACACTGAAGCTTTCTTT	CASSLWTGVLNTEAFF
TRBJ1-4	TRBV19	.	.	TGTGCCAGTAGAGAGGTGGGGGCTAATGAAAAACTGTTTTTT	CASREVGANEKLFF
TRBJ2-3	TRBV5-6	many	.	TGTGCCAGCAGCTCGGGTACAGATACGCAGTATTTT	CASSSGTDTQYF
TRBJ2-1	TRBV6-1	many	.	TGTGCCAGCAGGCCCCCAGGGGTGGGGTCCTACAATGAGCAGTTCTTC	CASRPPGVGSYNEQFF
TRBJ1-5	TRBV2	many	.	TGTGCCAGCAACGGTTTTCAGGGCCCCCAGCCCCAGCATTTT	CASNGFQGPQPQHF
TRBJ2-1	TRBV7-9	.	TRBD2	TGTGCCAGCAGCTCTCGGGGGGGGGACATCTATGAGCAGTTCTTC	CASSSRGGDIYEQFF
TRBJ2-7	TRBV19	.	.	TGTGCCAGTAGACGAGCAGGGAGTACCTCCTACGAGCAGTACTTC	CASRRAGSTSYEQYF